A single sample gave rise to the 25 T cell receptor beta chains below, sequenced in a study of T-cell reconstitution after alpha-beta-depleted transplantation in children. Preparing the TCRbeta library involved the use of unique molecular identifiers. TCRdb independently ran MiXCR on the PCR reads; one entry per CDR3 protein. This sample has 500,000 to 600,000 distinct CDR3 sequences, with about 30% found just once. The sequences come from PBMCs from the stem cell graft donor, collected from the stem cell graft. The origin of the receptors is a human donor who donated a stem cell graft to a child with aplastic anemia.

This sequence joins TRBV7-8 and TRBJ1-5, with 7 bases matching TRBD1. The CDR3 length is 16 residues. CDR1 SGHVS and CDR2 FQNEAQ come from the germline V gene. Germline trimming cut 6 bases from V and 6 bases from J; bases unmatched to any gene: 14. CDR3 nucleotide sequence: TGTGCCAGCAGTAATCACGACAGGGTGAAGGCTCAGCCCCAGCATTTT. Encoded protein: CASSNHDRVKAQPQHF.

The chain combines TRBV7-8 with TRBJ2-1; 11 bases align to TRBD1. CDR1 is SGHVS, CDR2 FQNEAQ, per germline. V gave up 5 bases and J gave up 6 bases; unmatched junction bases: 6. There are 15 residues in the CDR3. CDR3 protein: CASSQDRGLTNEQFF. The CDR3 DNA is TGTGCCAGCAGCCAGGACAGGGGGCTTACCAATGAGCAGTTCTTC.

The CDR3 loop reads CASSQDLAYTEAFF. The CDR3 DNA follows: TGTGCCAGCAGCCAAGATCTGGCGTACACTGAAGCTTTCTTT. V usage is TRBV3-1 and J usage is TRBJ1-1, with no clear D. Trimming removed 0 bases from V and 3 bases from J, with 8 bases in between. CDR3 length: 14 amino acids. CDR1 and CDR2 from the germline V gene are LGHDT and YNNKEL (reference sequence).

This clonotype was picked up a small number of times. The chain combines TRBV20-1 with TRBJ2-1, with 11 bases identical to TRBD2. The CDR3 length is 14 residues. The junction had 6 bases not matched to a gene; V was cut back by 6 bases and J by 5 bases. CDR1 and CDR2 from the germline V gene are DFQATT and SNEGSKA (reference sequence). The CDR3 DNA sequence: TGCAGTGCCATGACTAGCGGGAAGAACAATGAGCAGTTCTTC. As protein: CSAMTSGKNNEQFF.

This clonotype has a handful of counts. This chain uses TRBV5-6 with TRBJ2-1; no definite D call. The germline V and J ends were trimmed by 2 bases and 8 bases, with 11 bases remaining between them. CDR1 and CDR2 (germline): SGHDT, YYEEEE. The CDR3 spans 13 residues. The CDR3 region has the DNA TGTGCCAGCAGCTTAGGCTCTTCCGATGAGCAGTTCTTC. Residues: CASSLGSSDEQFF.

The chain couples TRBV10-3 to TRBJ1-1; 8 nucleotides align to TRBD1. CDR1 and CDR2 from the germline V gene are ENHRY and SYGVKD. V lost 8 bases and J lost 1; bases outside the gene matches: 3. The CDR3 is 13 amino acids. This CDR3 reads CAIQGAANTEAFF. CDR3 bases: TGTGCCATCCAGGGGGCGGCGAACACTGAAGCTTTCTTT.

The chain recombines TRBV5-5 with TRBJ2-2; D not certain. The CDR3 extends over 15 amino acids. Germline assignment: CDR1 SGHKS and CDR2 YYEKEE (reference sequence). The ends were cut back, 2 bases at V and 2 bases at J, with 10 bases in the middle. Written as DNA, the CDR3 is TGTGCCAGCAGCTTTGGGCAGAGCAACACCGGGGAGCTGTTTTTT. This translates into CASSFGQSNTGELFF.

V and J are TRBV19 and TRBJ1-1; D not certain. V lost 6 bases to trimming and J lost 6 bases, with 8 bases between them. Germline assignment: CDR1 LNHDA and CDR2 SQIVND (reference sequence). The CDR3 length is 11 residues. CDR3 bases: TGTGCCAGTAGCCGACGAGCTGAAGCTTTCTTT. Translating gives CASSRRAEAFF.

This chain connects TRBV5-6 to TRBJ2-7; D may be TRBD1 (6 bases). This CDR3 comprises 13 residues. The V gene's germline CDR1 is SGHDT and CDR2 YYEEEE. V was trimmed by 2 bases and J by 4 bases, leaving 10 bases between them. Here the CDR3 DNA reads TGTGCCAGCAGCTTTTCGAGGGGGTACGAGCAGTACGTC. It specifies CASSFSRGYEQYV.

This chain uses TRBV20-1 with TRBJ2-2; D call uncertain. The CDR3 contains 12 residues. Trimming took 3 bases from V and 6 from J, leaving 8 bases between them. Germline lookup yields CDR1 DFQATT and CDR2 SNEGSKA (reference sequence). CDR3: CSASFLAGELFF. As DNA, the CDR3 is TGCAGTGCTAGTTTCTTGGCCGGGGAGCTGTTTTTT.

This rearrangement joins TRBV29-1 to TRBJ2-7, with 9 bases identical to TRBD1. V shed 6 bases, J shed 6 bases, and the junction held 12 bases outside the gene matches. Germline V gene lookup returns CDR1 SQVTM and CDR2 ANQGSEA. This CDR3 is 14 amino acids long. In DNA, the CDR3 is TGCAGCGTAGCCAAACAGGGGGCAGGGGTCGAGCAGTACTTC. Amino acids: CSVAKQGAGVEQYF.

This chain connects TRBV20-1 to TRBJ1-2; D uncertain. V lost 1 base, J lost 1 base, and 13 bases lay in between. The germline gives CDR1 DFQATT, CDR2 SNEGSKA (reference sequence). This CDR3 is built from 15 residues. The CDR3 DNA follows: TGCAGTGCTAGAGCTGGACCCAGCCTTAACTATGGCTACACCTTC. This codes for CSARAGPSLNYGYTF.

The CDR3 nucleotides are TGTGCCAGCAGGGGGGACGGATACACAGATACGCAGTATTTT. Its translation is CASRGDGYTDTQYF. The chain couples TRBV2 to TRBJ2-3; D could derive from TRBD1 or TRBD2 (5 bases each). The CDR3 sequence is 14 residues long. Between the trimmed V and J ends, which lost 6 bases and 2 bases, there was a span of 12 bases. From germline, CDR1 is SNHLY and CDR2 FYNNEI.

The gene calls are TRBV5-1 and TRBJ2-3, with D tentatively TRBD2 (5 bases). Per germline, CDR1 SGHRS and CDR2 YFSETQ. Deletions cut 4 bases from V and 3 bases from J, with 15 bases between. CDR3 length: 15 residues. The CDR3 sequence is CASSPNGGGTDTQYF. In DNA form, the CDR3 reads TGCGCCAGCAGCCCCAACGGAGGTGGGACAGATACGCAGTATTTT.

This clonotype was counted a few times. The chain employs TRBV12-3 or TRBV12-4 and TRBJ1-5; TRBD1 agrees at 8 bases. V lost 2 bases to trimming and J lost 3 bases; unmatched junction nucleotides: 6. CDR3 length equals 16 residues. CDR3 residues: CASSLRAGGYNQPQHF. CDR3 DNA sequence: TGTGCCAGCAGTTTAAGGGCAGGGGGCTACAATCAGCCCCAGCATTTT.

This clonotype was picked up a small number of times. The chain carries TRBV9 and TRBJ2-5; 9 positions match TRBD1. With 0 bases clipped from V and 1 base from J, the junction kept 16 bases outside the gene matches. The CDR3 runs to 20 residues. CDR1 is SGDLS, CDR2 YYNGEE, per germline. The CDR3 sequence is CASSVAPTGGGFGRQETQYF. The CDR3 DNA reads TGTGCCAGCAGCGTAGCCCCGACAGGGGGAGGCTTTGGTCGCCAAGAGACCCAGTACTTC.

CDR3 loop: CASSLGPISGNQPQHF. In nucleotides, the CDR3 is TGTGCCAGCAGCTTGGGTCCGATAAGTGGCAATCAGCCCCAGCATTTT. The chain employs TRBV5-6 and TRBJ1-5; D not resolved. The CDR3 covers 16 residues. Per germline, CDR1 SGHDT and CDR2 YYEEEE. Trimming left V 0 bases short and J 2 bases short, with 12 bases between.

The chain employs TRBV27 and TRBJ2-1; D unresolved. CDR3 length: 15 amino acids. Germline V gene sequence: CDR1 MNHEY, CDR2 SMNVEV (reference sequence). V lost 5 bases, J lost 4 bases, and 15 bases lay in between. Here the CDR3 DNA reads TGTGCCAGCAGTACCCCCGCTACAACTTACAATGAGCAGTTCTTC. Encoded protein: CASSTPATTYNEQFF.

The chain couples TRBV5-1 to TRBJ2-1, with D perhaps matching TRBD2 (6 bases). Trimming stripped 3 bases from V and 6 bases from J, with 13 bases between. This CDR3 contains 14 residues. Per the germline V gene, CDR1 is SGHRS and CDR2 is YFSETQ. The DNA of the CDR3 is TGCGCCAGCAGCTCAAATCCGGGGGTCAATGAGCAGTTCTTC. Its protein is CASSSNPGVNEQFF. The entire variable domain, with the rest obtained from reference TRBV5-1 and TRBJ2-1, is as follows: KAGVTQTPRYLIKTRGQQVTLSCSPISGHRSVSWYQQTPGQGLQFLFEYFSETQRNKGNFPGRFSGRQFSNSRSEMNVSTLELGDSALYLCASSSNPGVNEQFFGPGTRLTVL.

This sequence joins TRBV7-2 and TRBJ1-1, with D perhaps TRBD1 (6 bases). The CDR3 contains 13 residues. V lost 5 bases to trimming and J lost 4 bases, with 11 bases between them. Germline CDR1 SGHTA, CDR2 FQGNSA. The CDR3 nucleotides are TGTGCCAGCAGCCAGGGGAGTTTCACTGAAGCTTTCTTT. Its translation is CASSQGSFTEAFF.

The chain has TRBV7-9 and TRBJ2-7; 11 bases are shared with TRBD2. V shed 4 bases and J 4 bases; nucleotides not matched to a gene: 12. The length of the CDR3 is 17 residues. Germline V CDR1 and CDR2: SEHNR, FQNEAQ (reference sequence). The CDR3 coding sequence is TGTGCCAGCAGCTCAATTTCCCCCGGACTAGCGGGTTACGAGCAGTACGTC. This codes for CASSSISPGLAGYEQYV.

This clonotype has more than one count but fewer than ten. V usage is TRBV6-6 and J usage is TRBJ2-7; D might be TRBD1 (5 bases). Germline CDR1 and CDR2: MNHNY and SVGAGI (reference sequence). The CDR3 has 12 amino acids. V was clipped by 4 bases and J by 5 bases, with 9 bases between them. The CDR3 DNA reads TGTGCCAGCAGTTCGGACATCAACGAGCAGTACTTC. Residues: CASSSDINEQYF.

A single count supports this clonotype. DNA of the CDR3: TGTGCCAGCAGTTACAGGGCGGATGAAAAACTGTTTTTT. Amino acid sequence: CASSYRADEKLFF. The gene calls are TRBV6-5 and TRBJ1-4; no clear D. The V end lost 2 bases, the J end lost 6 bases, and 7 bases lay between the germline ends. Germline values: CDR1 MNHEY, CDR2 SVGAGI. The CDR3 runs 13 residues.

The chain recombines TRBV11-2 with TRBJ2-7; 13 bases align to TRBD2. Germline assignment: CDR1 SGHAT and CDR2 FQNNGV. This CDR3 spans 20 amino acids. Trimming cost V 5 bases and J 5 bases; bases outside gene matches: 21. The CDR3 DNA follows: TGTGCCAGCAGCATTCGGACTAGCGGGAGTCGTCGAATAGGTGAGGACGAGCAGTACTTC. This translates into CASSIRTSGSRRIGEDEQYF.

This clonotype was detected only once. This chain uses TRBV7-2 with TRBJ2-7; TRBD1 matches 9 bases. The CDR3 is 16 amino acids. The trim removed 1 base at V and 1 base at J, leaving 5 bases unmatched. CDR1 SGHTA and CDR2 FQGNSA come from the germline V gene. The CDR3 DNA is TGTGCCAGCAGCTTAGACCCCGGGACAGGGTCCTACGAGCAGTACTTC. It yields the protein CASSLDPGTGSYEQYF.